The entry below describes one T cell receptor beta chain. Original processing notes: By means of reference gene primer amplification, nucleated cell counts were estimated. Some clones are missing from TCRdb's copy, which holds only in-frame ones; the method was immunoSEQ multiplex PCR. That table furnishes V, J and clone size, whereas the DNA furnished D and trimming. Among around 220,000 clones listed, around 87% were seen once. These data originate in a study of blood T cell repertoires in COVID-19. The wider study: T cells, B-cell-depleted T cells, or PBMCs provided the cDNA or gDNA that served as material.

This study enrolled people aged about 18 to 100 from approximately 25 US geographic areas. Participant reports of clinical history set cohort assignment. Losses at the gene ends were 6 bases for V and 3 bases for J; bases not matched to a gene: 11. From germline, CDR1 is LNHDA and CDR2 SQIVND (reference sequence). This CDR3 region has 17 residues. The specimen sequenced was PBMCs or T cells enriched from blood (not recorded which). The clonotype comes from a woman in her 30s with acute COVID-19. V is TRBV19 and J is TRBJ1-5, with 10 bases lining up with TRBD1. The CDR3 region is CASRLGDRGVFNQPQHF. The CDR3 bases are TGTGCCAGTAGGCTAGGGGACAGGGGCGTCTTCAATCAGCCCCAGCATTTT. Based on the CDR3 plus reference TRBV19 and TRBJ1-5, the full variable domain is DGGITQSPKYLFRKEGQNVTLSCEQNLNHDAMYWYRQDPGQGLRLIYYSQIVNDFQKGDIAEGYSVSREKKESFPLTVTSAQKNPTAFYLCASRLGDRGVFNQPQHFGDGTRLSIL.